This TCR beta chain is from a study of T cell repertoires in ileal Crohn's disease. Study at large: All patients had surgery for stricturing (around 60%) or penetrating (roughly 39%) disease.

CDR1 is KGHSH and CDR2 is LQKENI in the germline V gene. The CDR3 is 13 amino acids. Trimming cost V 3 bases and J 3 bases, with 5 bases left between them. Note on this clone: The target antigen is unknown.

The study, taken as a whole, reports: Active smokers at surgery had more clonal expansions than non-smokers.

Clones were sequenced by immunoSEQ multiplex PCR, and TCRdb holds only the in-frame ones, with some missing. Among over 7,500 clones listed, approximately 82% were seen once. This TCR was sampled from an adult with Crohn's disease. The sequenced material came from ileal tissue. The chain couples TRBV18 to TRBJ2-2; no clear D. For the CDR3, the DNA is TGTGCCAGCTCACCTGACTACACCGGGGAGCTGTTTTTT. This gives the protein CASSPDYTGELFF.